What follows are 5 T cell receptor beta chains derived from one specimen sequenced in a study of cytomegalovirus exposure and HLA in healthy donors. In the PCR, 60 Vbeta and 13 Jbeta primers were used. TCRdb's copy holds only in-frame clones and misses some; the assay was immunoSEQ multiplex PCR. The table has over 250,000 clones, under 80% seen once. Sequencing was done on a sample of PBMCs. The receptors shown here come from a female donor in good health and CMV-seronegative.

Of note for this clone: Additional DNA sequences in this sample encode the identical CDR3. The rearrangement joins TRBV2 to TRBJ2-7, with 11 bases fitting TRBD2. The CDR3 spans 14 residues. Germline CDR1 SNHLY, CDR2 FYNNEI. V lost 8 bases, J lost 4 bases, and 7 bases stayed unmatched. CDR3 sequence (DNA): TGTGCCAGCTCCTCCGGGACTAGCGGTTACGAGCAGTACTTC. It yields the protein CASSSGTSGYEQYF.

With respect to this clone: A junction end diverges from the germline sequence, so it may reflect a read error. The chain recombines TRBV7-9 with TRBJ2-1; possibly TRBD2 for D (6 bases). The CDR3 runs to 14 residues. Germline-derived CDR1 and CDR2 are SEHNR and FQNEAQ (reference sequence). CDR3 bases: TGTTCCAGCAGCTTCACGGCTAGCGCGAATGAGCAGTTCTTC. It codes for CSSSFTASANEQFF. The complete variable domain, with remaining parts taken from reference TRBV7-9 and TRBJ2-1, reads DTGVSQNPRHKITKRGQNVTFRCDPISEHNRLYWYRQTLGQGPEFLTYFQNEAQLEKSRLLSDRFSAERPKGSFSTLEIQRTEQGDSAMYLCSSSFTASANEQFFGPGTRLTVL.

The gene calls are TRBV2 and TRBJ2-2; the match to TRBD2 covers 8 bases. The V gene's germline CDR1 is SNHLY and CDR2 FYNNEI. The CDR3 is 14 residues long. Trimming cost V 8 bases and J 4 bases; bases outside gene matches: 6. CDR3 bases: TGTGCCAGCGCGGGAGGTTCAGGCACCGGGGAGCTGTTTTTT. Translated: CASAGGSGTGELFF. Supplemented by reference TRBV2 and TRBJ2-2, the full variable domain reads EPEVTQTPSHQVTQMGQEVILRCVPISNHLYFYWYRQILGQKVEFLVSFYNNEISEKSEIFDDQFSVERPDGSNFTLKIRSTKLEDSAMYFCASAGGSGTGELFFGEGSRLTVL.

The J gene is TRBJ1-3, the V gene TRBV19; D uncertain. The CDR3 runs to 14 residues. Germline V gives CDR1 LNHDA, CDR2 SQIVND (reference sequence). Trimming took 4 bases from V and 0 from J, leaving 7 bases between them. The CDR3 bases are TGTGCCAGTAGTACGGTAGCCTCTGGAAACACCATATATTTT. Translated: CASSTVASGNTIYF.

In DNA form, the CDR3 reads TGTGCCAGCAACGAGCTCATGAACACTGAAGCTTTCTTT. Its protein product is CASNELMNTEAFF. The V and J genes are TRBV9 and TRBJ1-1; D remains unclear. The CDR3 contains 13 residues. Trimming took 6 bases from V and 0 from J, leaving 9 bases between them. Germline V CDR1 and CDR2: SGDLS, YYNGEE.